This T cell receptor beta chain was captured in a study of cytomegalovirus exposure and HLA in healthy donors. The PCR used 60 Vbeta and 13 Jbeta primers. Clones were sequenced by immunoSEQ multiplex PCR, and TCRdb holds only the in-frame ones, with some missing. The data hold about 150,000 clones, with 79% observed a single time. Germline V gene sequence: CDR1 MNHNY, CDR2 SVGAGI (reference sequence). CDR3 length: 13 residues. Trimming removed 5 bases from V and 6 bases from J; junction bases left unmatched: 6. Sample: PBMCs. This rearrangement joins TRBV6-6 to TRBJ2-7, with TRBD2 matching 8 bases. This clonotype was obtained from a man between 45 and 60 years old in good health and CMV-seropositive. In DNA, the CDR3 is TGTGCCAGCAGTACAGCGGGAGCGGGCGAGCAGTACTTC. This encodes CASSTAGAGEQYF.